Sequencing of this TCR beta chain was carried out in a study of shared clonotypes between healthy human individuals. The overall study: There were three CD4 naive, three CD4 memory, two CD8 naive and one CD8 memory plates per donor.

Study results and caveats: Some naive CD4 clonotypes, 4% to 6%, turned up in common across a handful of donors.

Splitting of CD4+ cells produced CD45RA+ naive and CD45RA-negative memory subsets. Only in-frame clones appear in the TCRdb table, and some are missing; sequencing was by immunoSEQ multiplex PCR. The sample holds about 980,000 clones, approximately 80% seen once. The germline V gene has CDR1 SGDLS and CDR2 YYNGEE. V lost 0 bases to trimming and J lost 1 base, with 7 bases between them. The CDR3 has 14 residues. With regard to this clone: Its antigen is still unknown.

The clonotype comes from a man between 18 and 29 years old in good health. V gene TRBV9 combines with J gene TRBJ2-5, with D tentatively TRBD2 (6 bases). Sequencing was done on a sample of memory CD4+ T cells sorted from blood. Subset noted: CD45RA-negative fraction. The CDR3 loop is CASSVVGGQETQYF. Written as DNA, the CDR3 is TGTGCCAGCAGCGTAGTGGGGGGCCAAGAGACCCAGTACTTC.